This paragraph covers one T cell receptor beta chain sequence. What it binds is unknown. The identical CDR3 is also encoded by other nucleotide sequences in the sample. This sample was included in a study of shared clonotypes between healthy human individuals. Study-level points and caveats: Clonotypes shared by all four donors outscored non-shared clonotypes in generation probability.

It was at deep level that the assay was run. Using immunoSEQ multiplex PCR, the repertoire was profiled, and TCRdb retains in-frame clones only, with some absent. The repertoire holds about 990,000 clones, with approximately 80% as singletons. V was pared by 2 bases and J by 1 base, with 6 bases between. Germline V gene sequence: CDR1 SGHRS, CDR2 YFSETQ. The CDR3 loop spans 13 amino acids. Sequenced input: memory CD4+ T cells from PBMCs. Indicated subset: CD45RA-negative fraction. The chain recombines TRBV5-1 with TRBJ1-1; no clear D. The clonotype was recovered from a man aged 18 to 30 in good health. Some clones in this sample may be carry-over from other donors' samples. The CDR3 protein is CASSFRENTEAFF. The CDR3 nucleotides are TGCGCCAGCAGCTTTAGGGAGAACACTGAAGCTTTCTTT.